Listed below are T cell receptor beta chains from one sample, sequenced in a study of human T cells and chemical hapten exposure. TCRdb redid the calling of the RACE reads with MiXCR, one entry per CDR3 protein. The data hold around 340,000 distinct CDR3 sequences, with 5.5% to 8% observed a single time. Sample: whole blood, taken in connection with sensitization to the hapten diphenylcyclopropenone (DPC). The source of these receptors is a woman younger than 30 with alopecia areata. Some clones in this sample may be carry-over from other donors' samples. The CDR3 runs from the conserved cysteine through the conserved F or W. D genes are given only for firm matches. The listing skips clone size in some rows; elsewhere it reads once, few, many or a size class.

J gene,V gene,D gene,clone size,CDR3 protein,CDR3 DNA
TRBJ2-6,TRBV10-3,.,many,CAISGRGMSSGANVLTF,TGTGCCATCAGTGGAAGGGGGATGAGCTCTGGGGCCAACGTCCTGACTTTC
TRBJ2-1,TRBV29-1,.,many,CSVAPGLSYNEQFF,TGCAGCGTTGCGCCCGGTCTCTCCTACAATGAGCAGTTCTTC
TRBJ1-6,TRBV7-2,TRBD1,many,CASRRTGGNSPLHF,TGTGCCAGCAGGCGGACAGGGGGCAACTCACCCCTCCACTTT
TRBJ1-1,TRBV20-1,.,few,CSATGYGTEAFF,TGCAGTGCTACAGGATATGGGACTGAAGCTTTCTTT
TRBJ1-2,TRBV2,.,.,CASSPRTSWEDYGYTF,TGTGCCAGCAGTCCCCGTACTAGTTGGGAGGACTATGGCTACACCTTC
TRBJ2-3,TRBV11-2,TRBD2,many,CASSLFASGGSTDTQYF,TGTGCCAGCAGCTTATTCGCTAGCGGGGGGAGCACAGATACGCAGTATTTT
TRBJ2-1,TRBV4-1,.,few,CASSQEFRGYNEQFF,TGCGCCAGCAGCCAAGAATTTCGGGGTTACAATGAGCAGTTCTTC
TRBJ2-7,TRBV6-5,TRBD2,few,CASSYSGAGGVSYEQYF,TGTGCCAGCAGTTACTCAGGGGCGGGAGGAGTTAGCTACGAGCAGTACTTC
TRBJ1-1,TRBV29-1,TRBD1,few,CSVAGGELLGTEAFF,TGCAGCGTTGCAGGGGGCGAGCTATTGGGGACTGAAGCTTTCTTT
TRBJ1-3,TRBV18,TRBD1,few,CASSPSDRPSSGNTIYF,TGTGCCAGCTCACCTTCGGACAGGCCTAGCTCTGGAAACACCATATATTTT
TRBJ2-1,TRBV7-2,TRBD2,few,CASSSGLAFNEQFF,TGTGCCAGCAGCTCGGGACTAGCGTTCAATGAGCAGTTCTTC
TRBJ1-5,TRBV6-6,TRBD1,few,CASSYPRTGQPQHF,TGTGCCAGCAGTTACCCGCGGACAGGGCAGCCCCAGCATTTT
TRBJ1-2,TRBV24-1,.,.,CATSKVNSEGPPASNYGYTF,TGTGCCACCAGTAAGGTTAATTCAGAGGGACCACCCGCATCGAACTATGGCTACACCTTC
TRBJ2-3,TRBV5-1,TRBD1,few,CASSLIPGTVASDTQYF,TGCGCCAGCAGCTTGATTCCCGGGACAGTCGCTTCAGATACGCAGTATTTT
TRBJ1-6,TRBV27,.,once,CASSPRLNSPLHF,TGTGCCAGCAGCCCCCGACTGAATTCACCCCTCCACTTT
TRBJ1-1,TRBV19,.,few,CASSNPARSEAFF,TGTGCCAGTAGCAATCCCGCACGAAGTGAAGCTTTCTTT
TRBJ2-7,TRBV4-2,TRBD1,.,CASSQDLGQGFTEQYF,TGTGCCAGCAGCCAAGATCTGGGACAGGGATTCACCGAGCAGTACTTC
TRBJ1-1,TRBV2,.,.,CASSLLLEAFF,TGTGCCAGCAGTCTTCTGCTTGAAGCTTTCTTT
TRBJ2-1,TRBV7-2,TRBD2,few,CASSFTRDYSYNEQFF,TGTGCCAGCAGTTTCACCCGGGACTACTCCTACAATGAGCAGTTCTTC
TRBJ1-2,TRBV6-5,.,many,CASRTGFDGYTF,TGTGCCAGCAGGACAGGTTTTGATGGCTACACCTTC
TRBJ2-2,TRBV3-1,TRBD1,many,CASSLGTAGELFF,TGTGCCAGCAGCCTTGGGACAGCCGGGGAGCTGTTTTTT
TRBJ2-3,TRBV6-5,TRBD1,few,CASRSTGGTDTQYF,TGTGCCAGCAGGTCGACAGGGGGCACAGATACGCAGTATTTT
TRBJ1-1,TRBV6-1,TRBD1,.,CASRPGQALEAFF,TGTGCCAGCAGACCCGGACAGGCCCTGGAAGCTTTCTTT
TRBJ1-6,TRBV13,TRBD1,many,CASSAGQGVSSSPLHF,TGTGCCAGCAGCGCCGGACAGGGCGTATCGAGTTCACCCCTCCACTTT
TRBJ1-5,TRBV7-8,.,once,CASSFSFDSNQPQHF,TGTGCCAGCAGCTTCTCGTTCGACAGCAATCAGCCCCAGCATTTT
TRBJ2-7,TRBV6-5,.,few,CASRVTPGGRNEQYF,TGTGCCAGCAGAGTTACCCCAGGGGGGAGAAACGAGCAGTACTTC
TRBJ2-7,TRBV7-2,.,few,CASSLAATGPYEQYF,TGTGCCAGCAGCTTAGCAGCGACAGGCCCCTACGAGCAGTACTTC
TRBJ1-6,TRBV6-6,.,few,CASSYDSEYNSPLHF,TGTGCCAGCAGTTACGACTCAGAGTATAATTCACCCCTCCACTTT
TRBJ2-2,TRBV12-3/TRBV12-4,TRBD1,many,CASSLRTGETGELFF,TGTGCCAGCAGTTTAAGGACAGGGGAGACCGGGGAGCTGTTTTTT
TRBJ2-3,TRBV13,.,.,CASSLPGIADTQYF,TGTGCCAGCAGCTTACCCGGGATAGCAGATACGCAGTATTTT
TRBJ2-3,TRBV7-2,.,.,CASSSPEASTDTQYF,TGTGCCAGCAGCTCACCCGAAGCCTCAACAGATACGCAGTATTTT
TRBJ2-3,TRBV24-1,.,many,CATSDLNRQKAADTQYF,TGTGCCACCAGTGATTTGAACCGACAGAAAGCGGCAGATACGCAGTATTTT
TRBJ2-7,TRBV7-2,TRBD1,many,CASSSTTGYEQYF,TGTGCCAGCAGCTCGACGACAGGGTACGAGCAGTACTTC
TRBJ2-3,TRBV3-1,TRBD2,many,CASSYSGTSEHTQYF,TGTGCCAGCAGCTATTCCGGGACTAGCGAGCATACGCAGTATTTT
TRBJ1-6,TRBV12-3/TRBV12-4,.,.,CATSALGSPLHF,TGTGCCACCTCGGCTCTAGGTTCACCCCTCCACTTT
TRBJ1-6,TRBV6-1,TRBD1,.,CASSELDRGSSPLHF,TGTGCCAGCAGTGAGCTGGACAGGGGGAGTTCACCCCTCCACTTT
TRBJ1-2,TRBV7-6,.,few,CASSSSDRPDYGYTF,TGTGCCAGCAGCTCCTCCGACAGGCCCGACTATGGCTACACCTTC
TRBJ1-1,TRBV7-8,.,many,CASSLGGFNTEAFF,TGTGCCAGCAGCTTAGGCGGATTTAACACTGAAGCTTTCTTT
TRBJ2-3,TRBV6-2/TRBV6-3,TRBD2,many,CASTTTSVSSTDTQYF,TGTGCCAGCACCACAACTAGCGTTTCTAGCACAGATACGCAGTATTTT
TRBJ2-3,TRBV7-6,TRBD2,few,CASSLSSGGPSSTDTQYF,TGTGCCAGCAGCTTATCTAGCGGGGGCCCTTCTAGCACAGATACGCAGTATTTT
TRBJ2-3,TRBV7-8,TRBD2,few,CASSQGTSGITDTQYF,TGTGCCAGCAGCCAAGGGACTAGCGGAATCACAGATACGCAGTATTTT
TRBJ2-5,TRBV7-2,TRBD2,few,CASSSSGYQETQYF,TGTGCCAGCAGCTCTAGCGGGTACCAAGAGACCCAGTACTTC
TRBJ2-3,TRBV7-9,.,.,CASSLGPGEDTQYF,TGTGCCAGCAGCTTAGGGCCGGGGGAAGATACGCAGTATTTT
TRBJ1-1,TRBV6-2/TRBV6-3,.,.,CASSYSPSVFYTEAFF,TGTGCCAGCAGTTACTCCCCTTCTGTGTTCTACACTGAAGCTTTCTTT
TRBJ1-3,TRBV15,TRBD1,few,CATSRDRVSGNTIYF,TGTGCCACCAGCAGGGACAGGGTCTCTGGAAACACCATATATTTT
TRBJ2-3,TRBV5-4,.,.,CASSLVSPTTDTQYF,TGTGCCAGCAGCTTGGTTTCGCCAACCACAGATACGCAGTATTTT
TRBJ2-7,TRBV2,.,few,CASGAGYEQYF,TGTGCCAGCGGGGCAGGGTACGAGCAGTACTTC
TRBJ2-6,TRBV6-1,.,many,CASSEGPRPGANVLTF,TGTGCCAGCAGTGAAGGTCCCAGGCCTGGGGCCAACGTCCTGACTTTC
TRBJ1-3,TRBV9,TRBD1,many,CASSRRTGSSGNTIYF,TGTGCCAGCAGCCGCCGGACAGGGTCGAGTGGAAACACCATATATTTT
TRBJ2-3,TRBV14,TRBD2,few,CASSQGGGAQSPQYF,TGTGCCAGCAGCCAAGGCGGGGGGGCCCAATCCCCGCAGTATTTT
TRBJ2-2,TRBV7-3,.,many,CASSSASGTGELFF,TGTGCCAGCAGCTCAGCGAGCGGCACCGGGGAGCTGTTTTTT
TRBJ2-3,TRBV7-9,.,.,CASSLGRLSTDTQCF,TGTGCCAGCAGCCTGGGACGTTTGAGCACAGATACGCAGTGTTTT
TRBJ2-3,TRBV28,TRBD2,few,CAAGGGGDTQYF,TGTGCCGCGGGGGGAGGGGGAGATACGCAGTATTTT
TRBJ2-1,TRBV7-9,.,few,CASSLGVSGNEQFF,TGTGCCAGCAGCTTAGGGGTCTCTGGCAATGAGCAGTTCTTC